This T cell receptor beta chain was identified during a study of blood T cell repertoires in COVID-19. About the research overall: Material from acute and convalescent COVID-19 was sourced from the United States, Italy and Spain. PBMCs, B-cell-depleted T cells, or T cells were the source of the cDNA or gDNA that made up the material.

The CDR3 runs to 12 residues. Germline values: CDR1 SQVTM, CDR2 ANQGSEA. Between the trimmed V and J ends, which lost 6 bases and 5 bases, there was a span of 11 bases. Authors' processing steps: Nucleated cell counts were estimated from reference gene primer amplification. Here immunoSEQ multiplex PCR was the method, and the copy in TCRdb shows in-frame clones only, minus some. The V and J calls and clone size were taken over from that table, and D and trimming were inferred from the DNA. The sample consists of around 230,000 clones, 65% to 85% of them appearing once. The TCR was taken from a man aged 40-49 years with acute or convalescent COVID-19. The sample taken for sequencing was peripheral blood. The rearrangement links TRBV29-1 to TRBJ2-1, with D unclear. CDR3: CSVPRNNNEQFF. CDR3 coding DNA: TGCAGCGTCCCACGAAACAACAATGAGCAGTTCTTC.